This TCR beta chain was found in a study of patients and donors after allogeneic stem cell transplantation. From the RT-PCR reads, TCRdb called clonotypes with MiXCR, one entry per CDR3 protein. The sample shows around 29,000 distinct CDR3 sequences, roughly 38% of them seen only once. V was pared by 4 bases and J by 5 bases, with 5 bases of the junction left unmatched. CDR1 is SGHRS, CDR2 YFSETQ, per germline. The CDR3 spans 14 residues. The clonotype originates from a human donor who was either an allogeneic HSCT recipient or a stem cell or donor lymphocyte infusion donor (not recorded which). It is not recorded whose cells these are; they may come from a transplant donor. Sequencing was done on a sample of blood, either unsorted or a sorted T cell fraction (not recorded which). V is TRBV5-1 and J is TRBJ1-5; 8 positions match TRBD1. The CDR3 region has the DNA TGCGCCAGCAGCGCTACAGGGGGTTATCAGCCCCAGCATTTT. Its protein product is CASSATGGYQPQHF.